A single sample gave rise to the 26 T cell receptor beta chains below, sequenced in a study of blood T cell repertoires in COVID-19. Clones were sequenced by immunoSEQ multiplex PCR, and TCRdb holds only the in-frame ones, with some missing. Among some 320,000 clones listed, 89% were seen once. Sequenced input: PBMCs or T cells enriched from blood (not recorded which). Receptors originate from a man in his fifties or sixties who had recovered from COVID-19.

In the case of this clone: At one end, the junction sequence differs from germline, possibly due to a read error. The chain recombines TRBV7-2 with TRBJ1-1; D is possibly TRBD1 (6 bases). Germline CDR1 SGHTA, CDR2 FQGNSA. This CDR3 has 13 amino acids. CDR3 protein: CASRLDRFLEAFF. In DNA form, the CDR3 reads TGTGCCAGCAGATTAGACAGGTTCCTGGAAGCTTTCTTT.

The chain has TRBV27 and TRBJ1-3; 7 nucleotides agree with TRBD1. The ends lost 3 bases at V and 5 bases at J; junction bases unmatched: 1. The CDR3 contains 13 residues. From germline, CDR1 is MNHEY and CDR2 SMNVEV (reference sequence). The DNA for the CDR3 is TGTGCCAGCAGTTTGGACAGGAGAAACACCATATATTTT. As protein: CASSLDRRNTIYF.

The V gene is TRBV6-5, the J gene TRBJ1-4, with 7 bases lining up with TRBD1. J lost 6 bases, V lost 6 bases, and 4 bases had no gene match. Germline V CDR1 and CDR2: MNHEY, SVGAGI. The CDR3 spans 13 residues. The CDR3 sequence: CASRDTGDEKLFF. For the CDR3, the DNA is TGTGCCAGCAGAGATACAGGGGATGAAAAACTGTTTTTT.

The genes are TRBV7-4 and TRBJ2-7, with a possible D match to TRBD1 (5 bases). In germline, CDR1 is SGHVT, CDR2 SQSDAQ. The CDR3 length is 13 residues. Trimming removed 1 base from V and 4 bases from J, with 8 bases in between. The CDR3 DNA is TGTGCCAGCAGCTTAGTATACAGGTACGAGCAGTACTTC. Protein: CASSLVYRYEQYF.

The chain carries TRBV24-1 and TRBJ2-7, with TRBD1 matching 9 bases. Germline V gene lookup returns CDR1 KGHDR and CDR2 SFDVKD. After removal of 4 bases from V and 2 bases from J, the junction contained 5 bases not matched to a gene. The CDR3 has 15 residues. This CDR3 is CATSDPDRGTYEQYF. The CDR3 bases are TGTGCCACCAGTGACCCCGACAGGGGGACCTACGAGCAGTACTTC.

The chain is built from TRBV21-1 and TRBJ2-1; the table's D gene call, TRBD2, was not cross checked with the DNA. TRBV21-1 corresponds to a pseudogene. CDR3 length: 18 residues. The DNA of the CDR3 is TGTGCCAGCAGCAGGGTACTAGCGGGAGGCCTCTCCTACAATGAGCAGTTCTTC. Protein: CASSRVLAGGLSYNEQFF.

CDR3 bases: TGTGCCAGCAGGATCTATAATCAGCCCCAGCATTTT. This translates into CASRIYNQPQHF. The chain uses TRBV28 and TRBJ1-5; D unclear. The germline CDR1 and CDR2 sequences are MDHEN and SYDVKM. The CDR3 runs to 12 residues. V gave up 6 bases and J gave up 4 bases, with 7 bases separating them.

V is TRBV28 and J is TRBJ2-1, with 7 bases fitting TRBD2. Per germline, CDR1 MDHEN and CDR2 SYDVKM. The CDR3 length is 14 residues. V shed 7 bases, J shed 8 bases, and the junction held 11 bases outside the gene matches. CDR3 loop: CASTGAGEGDEQFF. The CDR3 DNA is TGTGCCAGCACGGGTGCGGGAGAGGGCGATGAGCAGTTCTTC.

This clone is a singleton in its sample. CDR3 in DNA: TGTGCCAGCAGCCGTTTTGAGGGGGCTAGGGCTGAAGCTTTCTTT. Amino acids: CASSRFEGARAEAFF. The rearrangement joins TRBV14 to TRBJ1-1; TRBD1 matches at 7 bases. Germline CDR1 is SGHDN and CDR2 is FVKESK. V was pared by 4 bases and J by 6 bases, with 11 bases of the junction left unmatched. This CDR3 has 15 amino acids. Full variable domain (missing parts from reference TRBV14 and TRBJ1-1): EAGVTQFPSHSVIEKGQTVTLRCDPISGHDNLYWYRRVMGKEIKFLLHFVKESKQDESGMPNNRFLAERTGGTYSTLKVQPAELEDSGVYFCASSRFEGARAEAFFGQGTRLTVV.

The genes are TRBV20-1 and TRBJ2-2; the match to TRBD2 covers 10 bases. CDR1 DFQATT and CDR2 SNEGSKA come from the germline V gene (reference sequence). With V trimmed by 3 bases and J by 2 bases, 6 bases remained unmatched. This CDR3 spans 16 amino acids. CDR3 residues: CSASSSGRDNTGELFF. CDR3 nucleotides: TGCAGTGCTAGTTCTAGCGGGAGAGATAACACCGGGGAGCTGTTTTTT.

This chain joins TRBV5-6 and TRBJ1-6; D ambiguous. Germline loops: CDR1 SGHDT, CDR2 YYEEEE. V lost 1 base to trimming and J lost 8 bases, with 10 bases between them. CDR3 length equals 14 residues. The CDR3: CASSLQSADSPLHF. The CDR3 DNA follows: TGTGCCAGCAGCTTGCAGAGCGCCGATTCACCCCTCCACTTT.

The V call is TRBV19, the J call TRBJ2-7; possibly TRBD2 for D (7 bases). V lost 11 bases, J lost 2 bases, and 22 bases lay in between. Germline V gives CDR1 LNHDA, CDR2 SQIVND (reference sequence). CDR3 length: 15 residues. CDR3 in amino acids: CASSTGGGGAYEQYF. The CDR3 DNA reads TGTGCCTCCTCTACTGGAGGCGGGGGCGCCTACGAGCAGTACTTC.

The chain is built from TRBV6-5 and TRBJ1-5, with D possibly matching TRBD1 (6 bases). V dropped 6 bases and J dropped 0 bases, with 12 bases sitting between them. CDR1 and CDR2 from the germline V gene are MNHEY and SVGAGI. The CDR3 totals 15 residues. CDR3 residues: CASRPGGHSNQPQHF. The CDR3 bases are TGTGCCAGCAGACCCGGGGGGCATAGCAATCAGCCCCAGCATTTT.

The V call is TRBV7-9, the J call TRBJ1-2, with 9 bases matching TRBD1. The V segment lost 1 base and the J segment 8 bases; nucleotides outside the gene matches: 8. Germline assignment: CDR1 SEHNR and CDR2 FQNEAQ (reference sequence). CDR3 length: 15 amino acids. DNA for the CDR3: TGTGCCAGCAGCTTAGGGGGGACAGGGATTGGAGGCTACACCTTC. This codes for CASSLGGTGIGGYTF.

This clone was seen a few times. The chain recombines TRBV18 with TRBJ1-1; the match to TRBD1 covers 11 bases. The CDR3 has 15 amino acids. Germline trimming cut 3 bases from V and 11 bases from J; bases unmatched to any gene: 11. The V gene's germline CDR1 is KGHSH and CDR2 LQKENI. The CDR3 spells CASSPGQGVFGRAFF. CDR3 DNA: TGTGCCAGCTCACCGGGACAGGGGGTCTTTGGTCGGGCTTTCTTT.

The V gene is TRBV11-2, the J gene TRBJ2-3; 7 bases align to TRBD1. Germline V gene lookup returns CDR1 SGHAT and CDR2 FQNNGV. The ends lost 4 bases at V and 10 bases at J; junction bases unmatched: 5. This CDR3 spans 12 amino acids. DNA of the CDR3: TGTGCCAGCAGCTCACAGGGGCCTGCGCAGTATTTT. Its translation: CASSSQGPAQYF.

This clone was seen a handful of times. The chain has TRBV7-9 and TRBJ1-4, with TRBD1 matching over 7 bases. The germline V gene has CDR1 SEHNR and CDR2 FQNEAQ (reference sequence). This CDR3 is 15 amino acids long. V lost 4 bases and J lost 2; bases outside the gene matches: 4. Here the CDR3 reads CASSYRGQTNEKLFF. CDR3 coding DNA: TGTGCCAGCAGCTACAGGGGACAGACTAATGAAAAACTGTTTTTT.

This chain uses TRBV4-1 with TRBJ1-2; 8 bases match TRBD1. The trim removed 11 bases at V and 8 bases at J, leaving 7 bases unmatched. Per the germline V gene, CDR1 is MGHRA and CDR2 is YSYEKL. The length of the CDR3 is 11 residues. The CDR3 nucleotides read TGCGCCTCCCGGACAGGGAGAGGCTACACCTTC. The encoded protein is CASRTGRGYTF.

The chain links TRBV7-2 to TRBJ2-2, with 8 bases fitting TRBD1. V lost 7 bases, J lost 4 bases, and 8 bases stayed unmatched. The length of the CDR3 is 15 residues. Per the germline V gene, CDR1 is SGHTA and CDR2 is FQGNSA. CDR3 in amino acids: CASNPDRGGTGELFF. The DNA of the CDR3 is TGTGCCAGCAACCCAGACAGGGGCGGCACCGGGGAGCTGTTTTTT.

The chain uses TRBV4-1 and TRBJ2-1; TRBD2 is a possible D gene (6 bases). Trimming took 1 base from V and 0 from J, leaving 10 bases between them. The CDR3 runs 16 residues. Germline loops: CDR1 MGHRA, CDR2 YSYEKL. CDR3 in DNA: TGCGCCAGCAGCCAAGCCCACGGGAGCTCCTACAATGAGCAGTTCTTC. Translated: CASSQAHGSSYNEQFF.

The V gene is TRBV10-3, the J gene TRBJ1-1; 9 bases agree with TRBD1. The CDR3 spans 15 residues. V lost 9 bases, J lost 4 bases, and 12 bases stayed unmatched. Germline CDR1 reads ENHRY; CDR2 reads SYGVKD. The CDR3 is CAIMEGQGLLTEAFF. As DNA, the CDR3 is TGTGCCATAATGGAGGGACAGGGACTTCTCACTGAAGCTTTCTTT.

The J gene is TRBJ1-2, the V gene TRBV28, with 9 bases fitting TRBD1. Germline V gene lookup returns CDR1 MDHEN and CDR2 SYDVKM. The CDR3 is 14 residues long. V trimming: 4 bases; J trimming: 4 bases; junction bases outside the gene matches: 4. The chain's CDR3 is CASSWDRDLYGYTF. The CDR3 coding sequence is TGTGCCAGCAGTTGGGACAGGGATCTCTATGGCTACACCTTC.

V gene TRBV10-3 combines with J gene TRBJ2-7; TRBD1 agrees at 7 bases. This CDR3 contains 14 residues. V was clipped by 6 bases and J by 7 bases; unmatched bases: 12. Germline-derived CDR1 and CDR2 are ENHRY and SYGVKD. In nucleotides, the CDR3 is TGTGCCATCAGGACCGGGACAGATCTACGAGAGCAGTACTTC. The encoded protein is CAIRTGTDLREQYF.

The chain has TRBV2 and TRBJ1-5; the match to TRBD1 covers 9 bases. Trimming removed 0 bases from V and 7 bases from J; junction bases left unmatched: 4. Per the germline V gene, CDR1 is SNHLY and CDR2 is FYNNEI. This CDR3 has 15 amino acids. DNA of the CDR3: TGTGCCAGCAGTGAAGCGGGGACAGGGTTCCAGCCCCAGCATTTT. This translates into CASSEAGTGFQPQHF.

The rearrangement uses TRBV29-1 and TRBJ2-5; possible D gene TRBD2, 5 bases. Germline loops: CDR1 SQVTM, CDR2 ANQGSEA. The CDR3 sequence is 13 residues long. V lost 4 bases to trimming and J lost 5 bases, with 14 bases between them. CDR3 in amino acids: CSVGATNVETQYF. As DNA, the CDR3 is TGCAGCGTTGGGGCGACTAATGTGGAGACCCAGTACTTC.

The chain employs TRBV5-1 and TRBJ1-6; no clear D gene. Trimming shortened V by 0 bases and J by 0 bases, and 7 bases separated the two germline ends. The CDR3 is 16 amino acids. CDR1 and CDR2 (germline): SGHRS, YFSETQ. CDR3 sequence (DNA): TGCGCCAGCAGCTTGGCGGGTAGCTCCTATAATTCACCCCTCCACTTT. It specifies CASSLAGSSYNSPLHF. Using reference TRBV5-1 and TRBJ1-6 for the parts outside the CDR3, the full variable domain is KAGVTQTPRYLIKTRGQQVTLSCSPISGHRSVSWYQQTPGQGLQFLFEYFSETQRNKGNFPGRFSGRQFSNSRSEMNVSTLELGDSALYLCASSLAGSSYNSPLHFGNGTRLTVT.